This T cell receptor beta chain was documented in a study of T cells in tuberculosis. This CDR3 spans 14 amino acids. Germline CDR1 SEHNR, CDR2 FQNEAQ (reference sequence). V shed 1 base, J shed 1 base, and the junction held 0 bases outside the gene matches. Assay used: immunoSEQ multiplex PCR; TCRdb lists only in-frame clones, some missing. This table holds approximately 100,000 clones, under 95% found once. General study results and limits: The stringent gate may have excluded weak CD1B-GMM tetramer binders.

Thawed, overnight-rested PBMC were stained with GMM-loaded CD1B tetramer, viability dye and anti-CD3, then sorted. The lipid loaded on the CD1B tetramers was C32 glucose monomycolate from Rhodococcus equi. About 94,000 tetramer-negative cells were sorted from each donor. This TCR was sampled from an adult woman with latent tuberculosis. The sequenced material came from CD1b-GMM tetramer-negative cells sorted from PBMCs. The rearrangement uses TRBV7-9 and TRBJ1-1, with 7 bases matching TRBD1. The CDR3 sequence is CASSLGQGNTEAFF. DNA of the CDR3: TGTGCCAGCAGCTTAGGACAGGGGAACACTGAAGCTTTCTTT.